This entry lists 19 T cell receptor beta chains sequenced from one sample in a study of blood T cell repertoires in COVID-19. Only in-frame clones appear in the TCRdb table, and some are missing; sequencing was by immunoSEQ multiplex PCR. Altogether about 350,000 clones are present, 75% to 90% being singletons, with the ten largest covering less than 9%. The sequenced sample consisted of peripheral blood. These receptors were obtained from an older woman with COVID-19, enrolled during active disease.

The chain couples TRBV4-2 to TRBJ2-7; D is perhaps TRBD1 (7 bases). V lost 1 base and J 5 bases, leaving 15 bases between the germline ends. The length of the CDR3 is 15 residues. Germline V lookup: CDR1 LGHNA, CDR2 YNFKEQ. CDR3 DNA sequence: TGTGCCAGCAGCCAAGTAGCGGCAGGGGGAGACGAGCAGTACTTC. Its protein is CASSQVAAGGDEQYF.

The CDR3 protein is CASSPQGQGAYTQYF. CDR3 DNA: TGTGCCAGCAGTCCCCAGGGACAGGGGGCTTATACGCAGTATTTT. The rearrangement joins TRBV27 to TRBJ2-3, with 12 nucleotides matching TRBD1. The CDR3 has 15 residues. The V gene's germline CDR1 is MNHEY and CDR2 SMNVEV (reference sequence). The V and J ends lost 5 bases and 7 bases, in that order; junction bases with no gene match: 7.

The chain is built from TRBV19 and TRBJ2-1, with TRBD2 matching over 11 bases. The CDR3 contains 15 residues. CDR1 is LNHDA and CDR2 is SQIVND in the germline V gene (reference sequence). Trimming at V came to 7 bases and at J to 4 bases, leaving 6 bases not matched to a gene. The chain's CDR3 is CASKLASGGYNEQFF. The CDR3 DNA sequence: TGTGCCAGTAAATTGGCTAGCGGGGGGTACAATGAGCAGTTCTTC.

V is TRBV6-6 and J is TRBJ2-3, with D unresolved. CDR1 MNHNY and CDR2 SVGAGI come from the germline V gene (reference sequence). The CDR3 is made up of 12 amino acids. V lost 4 bases to trimming and J lost 2 bases, with 4 bases between them. CDR3: CASSSSTDTQYF. The CDR3, as DNA: TGTGCCAGCAGTTCATCCACAGATACGCAGTATTTT.

The chain is built from TRBV2 and TRBJ2-3, with 7 nucleotides matching TRBD2. The V segment lost 2 bases and the J segment 0 bases; nucleotides outside the gene matches: 5. CDR1 and CDR2 (germline): SNHLY, FYNNEI. There are 16 residues in the CDR3. The DNA of the CDR3 is TGTGCCAGCAGTGAAAGGCTAGCGGAGAGCACAGATACGCAGTATTTT. Encoded protein: CASSERLAESTDTQYF.

This CDR3 reads CASSQEGTGGRKLFF. In nucleotides, the CDR3 is TGCGCCAGCAGCCAAGAGGGGACAGGGGGCAGAAAACTGTTTTTT. The V gene is TRBV4-1, the J gene TRBJ1-4; 12 bases fit TRBD1. V was pared by 0 bases and J by 10 bases, with 3 bases of the junction left unmatched. Germline CDR1 reads MGHRA; CDR2 reads YSYEKL. This CDR3 is 15 amino acids long.

The chain recombines TRBV27 with TRBJ1-3; D not resolved. The CDR3 length is 15 residues. Between the trimmed V and J ends, which lost 2 bases and 0 bases, there was a span of 8 bases. Germline V gene data show CDR1 as MNHEY and CDR2 as SMNVEV (reference sequence). The CDR3: CASSLGPSSGNTIYF. Written as DNA, the CDR3 is TGTGCCAGCAGTTTAGGGCCAAGCTCTGGAAACACCATATATTTT.

The chain joins TRBV19 to TRBJ1-1; TRBD1 matches at 7 bases. Germline V gene lookup returns CDR1 LNHDA and CDR2 SQIVND (reference sequence). Trimming cost V 3 bases and J 4 bases; bases outside gene matches: 8. The CDR3 extends over 15 amino acids. The CDR3 DNA is TGTGCCAGTAGTATGACTGACAGGGCGGCCACTGAAGCTTTCTTT. This encodes CASSMTDRAATEAFF.

This clone was observed once. The chain uses TRBV2 and TRBJ1-3; D not certain. V was pared by 1 base and J by 4 bases, with 8 bases between. CDR1 SNHLY and CDR2 FYNNEI come from the germline V gene. This CDR3 contains 14 residues. CDR3 sequence: CASSEGGIGNTIYF. In nucleotides, the CDR3 is TGTGCCAGCAGTGAAGGAGGGATCGGAAACACCATATATTTT.

The CDR3 spells CASSLIGGGPPGELFF. Written as DNA, the CDR3 is TGTGCCAGCAGCTTAATTGGCGGGGGGCCCCCCGGGGAGCTGTTTTTT. This chain joins TRBV7-3 and TRBJ2-2, with 8 bases aligning to TRBD2. This CDR3 spans 16 amino acids. Germline assignment: CDR1 SGHTA and CDR2 FQGTGA. V dropped 1 base and J dropped 6; count of bases not matched to a gene: 7.

CDR3 loop: CASSLISGGHVEQFF. In DNA form, the CDR3 reads TGTGCCAGCAGCTTAATTAGCGGGGGCCACGTTGAGCAGTTCTTC. V usage is TRBV7-2 and J usage is TRBJ2-1, with 9 bases matching TRBD2. CDR3 length: 15 amino acids. J gave up 9 bases and V 2 bases, and 8 bases lay outside the gene matches. Germline V gene lookup returns CDR1 SGHTA and CDR2 FQGNSA.

This rearrangement joins TRBV6-4 to TRBJ2-3; D is uncertain. V lost 6 bases and J lost 3, with 16 bases in between. This CDR3 region has 15 residues. CDR1 and CDR2 from the germline V gene are MRHNA and SNTAGT. The CDR3 reads CASSVTPAHTDTQYF. As DNA, the CDR3 is TGTGCCAGCAGCGTGACTCCTGCTCATACAGATACGCAGTATTTT.

V usage is TRBV5-5 and J usage is TRBJ1-5; D not resolved. Germline V gene data show CDR1 as SGHKS and CDR2 as YYEKEE (reference sequence). Trimming left V 3 bases short and J 5 bases short, with 12 bases between. The CDR3 has 14 amino acids. The DNA for the CDR3 is TGTGCCAGCAGCTCTACAGATTTTTATCAGCCCCAGCATTTT. Amino acids: CASSSTDFYQPQHF. Combining the CDR3 with reference TRBV5-5 and TRBJ1-5 gives the whole variable domain DAGVTQSPTHLIKTRGQQVTLRCSPISGHKSVSWYQQVLGQGPQFIFQYYEKEERGRGNFPDRFSARQFPNYSSELNVNALLLGDSALYLCASSSTDFYQPQHFGDGTRLSIL.

This clone is a singleton in its sample. This same CDR3 is encoded by further DNA sequences in the sample. The V and J genes are TRBV30 and TRBJ1-5, with a possible D match to TRBD1 (5 bases). This CDR3 is built from 13 residues. With 2 bases removed from V and 1 base from J, the gap between germline ends came to 6 bases. Germline V gives CDR1 GTSNPN, CDR2 SVGIG (reference sequence). CDR3 amino acids: CAWSQGSNQPQHF. DNA of the CDR3: TGTGCCTGGAGTCAGGGAAGCAATCAGCCCCAGCATTTT.

The chain carries TRBV6-5 and TRBJ2-7, with TRBD1 identical over 8 bases. CDR1 is MNHEY, CDR2 SVGAGI, per germline. The V gene end was trimmed by 6 bases and the J gene end by 3 bases; junction bases not matched to a gene: 4. The length of the CDR3 is 13 residues. This CDR3 is CASSVDRGYEQYF. The DNA of the CDR3 is TGTGCCAGCAGCGTCGACAGGGGCTACGAGCAGTACTTC.

The chain combines TRBV12-3 or TRBV12-4 with TRBJ1-4, with D possibly TRBD1 on 6 matching bases. The CDR3 extends over 13 amino acids. V was cut by 5 bases and J by 3 bases, with 7 bases left in between. DNA of the CDR3: TGTGCCAGCAGTCGACAGGCTAATGAAAAACTGTTTTTT. Translation gives CASSRQANEKLFF.

V gene TRBV11-3 combines with J gene TRBJ2-5; TRBD1 might be the D (5 bases). V lost 4 bases, J lost 5 bases, and 11 bases lay in between. The CDR3 is 13 amino acids. CDR1 is SGHNT and CDR2 is YENEEA in the germline V gene. The CDR3 protein is CASSSQGWETQYF. For the CDR3, the DNA is TGTGCCAGCAGCTCTCAGGGCTGGGAGACCCAGTACTTC.

This chain uses TRBV12-3 or TRBV12-4 with TRBJ1-1; D is perhaps TRBD1 (6 bases). V lost 2 bases to trimming and J lost 6 bases, with 10 bases between them. CDR3 size: 13 residues. The CDR3 region has the DNA TGTGCCAGCAGTTTAAGCAGGGGATCTGAAGCTTTCTTT. Translated: CASSLSRGSEAFF.

The gene calls are TRBV6-5 and TRBJ1-2, with a possible D match to TRBD1 (5 bases). With 0 bases removed from V and 0 bases from J, the gap between germline ends came to 11 bases. CDR1 and CDR2 (germline): MNHEY, SVGAGI. This CDR3 is 16 amino acids long. The CDR3 DNA reads as TGTGCCAGCAGTTACTCAGGGGCTCGGACTAACTATGGCTACACCTTC. Protein product: CASSYSGARTNYGYTF.